This T cell receptor beta chain was identified in a study of T cell changes during pregnancy in multiple sclerosis. The ends were cut back, 0 bases at V and 0 bases at J, with 5 bases in the middle. This CDR3 spans 13 amino acids. CDR1 and CDR2 (germline): GTSNPN, SVGIG (reference sequence). The data were produced by immunoSEQ multiplex PCR, yet TCRdb's version contains in-frame clones alone and is incomplete. The sample records 20,000 to 25,000 clones, roughly 90% being singletons. Sequencing used CD4+ T cells from peripheral blood mononuclear cells, obtained in the third trimester of pregnancy. The rearrangement joins TRBV30 to TRBJ1-1; D unresolved. The receptor's source is a female donor with multiple sclerosis, enrolled in a pregnancy study. CDR3 sequence: CAWSVQMNTEAFF. The CDR3 DNA is TGTGCCTGGAGTGTACAAATGAACACTGAAGCTTTCTTT.